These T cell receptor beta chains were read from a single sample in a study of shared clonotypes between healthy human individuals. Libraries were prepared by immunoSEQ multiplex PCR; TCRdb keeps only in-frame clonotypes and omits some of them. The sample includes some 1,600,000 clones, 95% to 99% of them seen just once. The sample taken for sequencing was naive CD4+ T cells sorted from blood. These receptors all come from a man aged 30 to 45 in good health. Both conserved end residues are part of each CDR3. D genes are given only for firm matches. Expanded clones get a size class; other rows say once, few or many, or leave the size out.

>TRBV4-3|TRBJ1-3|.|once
CASSHSGPGNTIYF
TGCGCCAGCAGCCATTCGGGTCCTGGAAACACCATATATTTT
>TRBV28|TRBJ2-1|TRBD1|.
CAISRGQVGLGQFF
TGTGCCATCTCCCGGGGACAGGTGGGCCTGGGGCAGTTCTTC
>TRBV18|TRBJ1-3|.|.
CASSPARATGNTIYF
TGTGCCAGCTCACCTGCGAGGGCCACTGGAAACACCATATATTTT
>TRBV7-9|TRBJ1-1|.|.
CASSLAGTEAFF
TGTGCCAGCAGCTTAGCGGGGACTGAAGCTTTCTTT
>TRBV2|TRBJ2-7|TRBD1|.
CASSDSGTGAYEQYF
TGTGCCAGCAGTGACTCCGGGACAGGGGCCTACGAGCAGTACTTC
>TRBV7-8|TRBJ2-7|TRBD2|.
CASSLELATSGYEQYF
TGTGCCAGCAGCTTAGAGTTAGCGACTAGCGGCTACGAGCAGTACTTC
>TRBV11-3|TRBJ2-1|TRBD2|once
CASSSGGRREGRREQFF
TGTGCCAGCAGCTCAGGAGGGAGGCGGGAGGGCCGGCGAGAGCAGTTCTTC
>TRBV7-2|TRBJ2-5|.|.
CASSLELGEETQYF
TGTGCCAGCAGCTTAGAATTAGGAGAAGAGACCCAGTACTTC
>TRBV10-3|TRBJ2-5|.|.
CAISSQNQETQYF
TGTGCCATCAGTTCACAGAACCAAGAGACCCAGTACTTC
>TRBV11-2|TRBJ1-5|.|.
CASSKGAGFGNQPQHF
TGTGCCAGCAGCAAAGGAGCGGGGTTCGGCAATCAGCCCCAGCATTTT
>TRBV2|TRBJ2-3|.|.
CASGGDSIGTQYF
TGTGCCAGTGGAGGGGACAGTATAGGTACGCAGTATTTT
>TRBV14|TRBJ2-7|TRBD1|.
CASSYGQGLTLPIYEQYF
TGTGCCAGCAGCTACGGACAGGGGCTTACCCTTCCCATTTATGAGCAGTACTTC
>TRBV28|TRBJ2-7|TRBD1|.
CASYGQGTYEQYF
TGTGCCAGTTACGGACAGGGGACCTACGAGCAGTACTTC
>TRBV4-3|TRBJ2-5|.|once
CASSQDIQGTVETQYF
TGCGCCAGCAGCCAAGACATACAGGGTACAGTGGAGACCCAGTACTTC
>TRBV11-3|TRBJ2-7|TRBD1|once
CASSLGGDRVDEQYF
TGTGCCAGCAGCTTAGGCGGGGACAGGGTTGACGAGCAGTACTTC
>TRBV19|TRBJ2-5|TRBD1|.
CASSIGDRDEETQYF
TGTGCCAGTAGTATCGGGGACAGGGACGAAGAGACCCAGTACTTC
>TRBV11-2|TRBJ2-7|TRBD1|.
CASRNQQGARDEQYF
TGTGCCAGCAGGAACCAACAGGGGGCTCGGGACGAGCAGTACTTC
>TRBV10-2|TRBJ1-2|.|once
CASSESRTPYGYTF
TGCGCCAGCAGTGAGTCTCGGACCCCGTATGGCTACACCTTC
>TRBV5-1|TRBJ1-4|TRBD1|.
CASSLEGQGFGEKLFF
TGCGCCAGCAGCTTGGAGGGACAGGGATTCGGTGAAAAACTGTTTTTT
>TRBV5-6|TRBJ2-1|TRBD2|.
CASTLGLAGGPDGNEQFF
TGTGCCAGCACCCTAGGGCTAGCGGGAGGGCCGGATGGGAATGAGCAGTTCTTC
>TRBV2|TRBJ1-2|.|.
CASSGGLTPNYGYTF
TGTGCCAGCAGTGGTGGACTAACCCCTAACTATGGCTACACCTTC
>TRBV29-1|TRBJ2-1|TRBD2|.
CSADPTSGGDNEQFF
TGCAGCGCCGACCCGACTAGCGGTGGAGACAATGAGCAGTTCTTC
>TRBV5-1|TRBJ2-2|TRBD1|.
CASSSGTGLPNTGELFF
TGCGCCAGCAGCTCCGGGACAGGGCTCCCTAACACCGGGGAGCTGTTTTTT
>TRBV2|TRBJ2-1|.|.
CASSAWLGSYNEQFF
TGTGCCAGCAGTGCCTGGCTAGGCTCCTACAATGAGCAGTTCTTC
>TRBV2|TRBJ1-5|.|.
CASSEGVDQPQHF
TGTGCCAGCAGTGAAGGGGTGGATCAGCCCCAGCATTTT
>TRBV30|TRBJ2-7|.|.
CAWQVGYEQYF
TGTGCCTGGCAGGTCGGGTACGAGCAGTACTTC
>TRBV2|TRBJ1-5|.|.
CASRGANYSNQPQHF
TGTGCCAGCAGGGGGGCAAATTATAGCAATCAGCCCCAGCATTTT
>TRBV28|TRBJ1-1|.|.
CASRGTPVAEAFF
TGTGCCAGCAGGGGGACACCCGTCGCTGAAGCTTTCTTT
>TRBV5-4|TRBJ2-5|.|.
CASSPRGPQETQYF
TGTGCCAGCAGCCCGAGGGGACCACAAGAGACCCAGTACTTC
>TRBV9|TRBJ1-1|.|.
CASSPLLATEAFF
TGTGCCAGCAGCCCCCTGTTGGCCACTGAAGCTTTCTTT
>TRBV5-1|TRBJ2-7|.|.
CASSLGPASYEQYF
TGCGCCAGCAGCTTGGGGCCCGCATCCTACGAGCAGTACTTC
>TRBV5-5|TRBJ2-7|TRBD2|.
CASSFWTSEGEQYF
TGTGCCAGCAGCTTCTGGACTAGCGAGGGGGAGCAGTACTTC
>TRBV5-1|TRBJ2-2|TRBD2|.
CASSMKLADTGELFF
TGCGCCAGCAGCATGAAACTAGCGGACACCGGGGAGCTGTTTTTT
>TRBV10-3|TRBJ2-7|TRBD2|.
CATGAREGYEQYF
TGTGCCACTGGGGCGCGGGAGGGCTACGAGCAGTACTTC
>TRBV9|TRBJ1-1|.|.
CASSPVFGAEAFF
TGTGCCAGCAGCCCGGTGTTTGGCGCTGAAGCTTTCTTT
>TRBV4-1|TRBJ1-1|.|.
CASSRGLTEAFF
TGCGCCAGCAGCCGTGGGTTGACTGAAGCTTTCTTT
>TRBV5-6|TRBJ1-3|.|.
CASSFTQGLSGNTIYF
TGTGCCAGCAGCTTCACTCAGGGTCTCTCTGGAAACACCATATATTTT
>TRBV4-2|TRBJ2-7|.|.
CASSQAVGLRFGEQYF
TGTGCCAGCAGCCAAGCAGTGGGCCTTCGGTTTGGAGAGCAGTACTTC
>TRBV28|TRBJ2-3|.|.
CASRTDPSFSDTQYF
TGTGCCAGCAGAACCGACCCGTCCTTTTCGGATACGCAGTATTTT
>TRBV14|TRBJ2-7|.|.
CASSQDIVWGKLEQYF
TGTGCCAGCAGCCAAGATATTGTTTGGGGTAAACTTGAGCAGTACTTC
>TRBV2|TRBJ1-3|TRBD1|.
CASSLVRDRIQSSGNTIYF
TGTGCCAGCAGTCTTGTCCGGGACAGAATTCAGAGCTCTGGAAACACCATATATTTT
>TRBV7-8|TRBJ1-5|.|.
CASSLAVGHQPQHF
TGTGCCAGCAGCTTAGCGGTTGGGCATCAGCCCCAGCATTTT
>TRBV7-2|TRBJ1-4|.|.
CASSSGLLEKLFF
TGTGCCAGCAGCTCCGGGCTACTTGAAAAACTGTTTTTT
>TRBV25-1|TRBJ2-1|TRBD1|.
CASSESGTGLDNEQFF
TGTGCCAGCAGTGAATCCGGGACAGGGTTGGACAATGAGCAGTTCTTC
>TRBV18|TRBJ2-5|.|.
CASSPPKYQETQYF
TGTGCCAGCTCACCACCAAAGTACCAAGAGACCCAGTACTTC
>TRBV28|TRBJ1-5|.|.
CASSGEPQHF
TGTGCCAGCAGTGGGGAGCCCCAGCATTTT